Ten or more counts support the clone carrying this TCR beta chain. Its antigen is unknown. This record belongs to a study of regulatory T cells in long-lasting Graves disease. Study in general: Graves' patients with a new diagnosis had received antithyroid drugs under 3 months. Study conclusions and caveats: Segments TRBV28, TRBJ1-2 and TRBJ2-5 showed preferential usage in persistent disease.

The time point was: newly diagnosed GD, antithyroid drugs for less than 3 months. The TCR library was made from RNA extracted from PBMCs. CDR3-region Arm-PCR and iRepertoire HTBI primers produced the TCR beta libraries. Per the original data handling: Looking across samples, the authors found 62 TRBV and 13 to 15 TRBJ segments. TCRdb reanalysed the multiplex PCR reads using MiXCR and keeps one entry per CDR3 protein. TCRdb's processing, not the study's, gives the V and J calls here. The data hold some 600,000 distinct CDR3 sequences, with about 16% observed a single time. This CDR3 has 13 residues. In germline, CDR1 is MNHEY, CDR2 SMNVEV (reference sequence). Trimming removed 4 bases at V and 4 bases at J, with 11 bases between. These data were likewise used in another study, on T cells in Graves' hyperthyroidism and ophthalmopathy. That source notes: Researchers ran a first-round RT-PCR on the TCR CDR3 using the HTBI primer set.

Sequences were derived from peripheral blood mononuclear cells (PBMCs), sampled at new diagnosis, from a patient treated with antithyroid drugs. The sequence was obtained from a man younger than 35 with Graves disease. The chain uses TRBV27 and TRBJ2-7; D could derive from TRBD1 or TRBD2 (6 bases each). For the CDR3, the DNA is TGTGCCAGCAGTTGGGGGGCGGGTTACGAGCAGTACTTC. Its protein product is CASSWGAGYEQYF.